One sample yielded the 32 T cell receptor beta chains listed below, sequenced in a study of technical replicates of blood from a handful of donors (dated by TCRdb to about 2017). Receptor libraries were prepared by the immunoSEQ multiplex PCR assay. TCRdb re-hosts the immuneACCESS table, in-frame sequences only. Its copies lack some clones; in the studies checked, an unresolved V gene accounts for under half of them, and the cause for the rest is not known. For this sample there are around 80,000 clones; roughly 94% appear just once. Together, the top ten hold 0.39% of the sample. The specimen sequenced was T cells isolated from PBMCs. These receptors all come from a human donor in good health.

Worth noting for this clone: Compared with germline, one end of the junction differs, possibly owing to a read error. The chain couples TRBV9 to TRBJ2-1; D gene unclear. CDR1 is SGDLS, CDR2 YYNGEE, per germline. The CDR3 totals 15 residues. The CDR3 nucleotides read TGTGCCGGCAGCGTAGCTGAGTCATCCTACAATGAGCAGTTCTTC. Translated, it gives CAGSVAESSYNEQFF.

V and J are TRBV5-5 and TRBJ2-7, with 7 bases aligning to TRBD1. The V segment lost 1 base and the J segment 2 bases; nucleotides outside the gene matches: 6. CDR3 length: 15 residues. Germline lookup yields CDR1 SGHKS and CDR2 YYEKEE (reference sequence). CDR3 protein: CASSLSDRNTYEQYF. For the CDR3, the DNA is TGTGCCAGCAGCTTGTCGGACAGGAATACCTACGAGCAGTACTTC.

This clone was found a few times. This chain links TRBV15 with TRBJ1-2; TRBD1 aligns across 11 bases. V was clipped by 2 bases and J by 2 bases; unmatched bases: 19. Germline V CDR1 and CDR2: LNHNV, YYDKDF (reference sequence). There are 21 residues in the CDR3. The CDR3 loop reads CATSRILNRWTGGSSNYGYTF. As DNA, the CDR3 is TGTGCCACCAGCAGAATCTTGAACCGTTGGACAGGGGGCTCTTCCAACTATGGCTACACCTTC.

V usage is TRBV30 and J usage is TRBJ2-3; D is perhaps TRBD2 (5 bases). V was cut by 4 bases and J by 6 bases, with 14 bases left in between. Germline assignment: CDR1 GTSNPN and CDR2 SVGIG (reference sequence). The CDR3 consists of 13 residues. CDR3: CAWTSPWEDTQYF. The DNA of the CDR3 is TGTGCCTGGACGTCCCCTTGGGAGGATACGCAGTATTTT.

The chain links TRBV2 to TRBJ2-7, with no clear D. The CDR3 consists of 14 residues. Per germline, CDR1 SNHLY and CDR2 FYNNEI. Trimming removed 7 bases from V and 1 base from J, with 14 bases in between. This CDR3 is CASMSVSLSYEQYF. The CDR3 nucleotides are TGTGCCAGCATGTCAGTCTCCCTTTCCTACGAGCAGTACTTC.

The rearrangement joins TRBV13 to TRBJ2-7; D not certain. The V end lost 5 bases, the J end lost 1 base, and 9 bases lay between the germline ends. Looked up from germline, CDR1 is PRHDT and CDR2 is FYEKMQ (reference sequence). The CDR3 extends over 13 amino acids. Written as DNA, the CDR3 is TGTGCCAGCAGCGAACAGCCTTCCTACGAGCAGTACTTC. Its protein is CASSEQPSYEQYF.

This chain links TRBV6-5 with TRBJ1-1; D unresolved. Trimming took off 7 bases at V and 1 base at J, with 4 bases between the two ends. The CDR3 runs to 11 residues. The germline V gene encodes CDR1 MNHEY and CDR2 SVGAGI. CDR3 region: CASTSNTEAFF. CDR3 nucleotides: TGTGCCAGCACGTCGAACACTGAAGCTTTCTTT.

This chain joins TRBV5-4 and TRBJ2-1, with 8 bases that match TRBD2. V shed 4 bases, J shed 7 bases, and the junction held 7 bases outside the gene matches. This CDR3 is built from 14 residues. Germline V gives CDR1 SGHNT, CDR2 YYREEE (reference sequence). DNA of the CDR3: TGTGCCAGCAGCGGCCCGGGAGGGGTGAATGAGCAGTTCTTC. Translating gives CASSGPGGVNEQFF.

This sequence joins TRBV5-4 and TRBJ2-1; D perhaps matches TRBD1 (7 bases). The V gene's germline CDR1 is SGHNT and CDR2 YYREEE (reference sequence). CDR3 length: 15 amino acids. V gave up 7 bases and J gave up 3 bases, with 17 bases separating them. The CDR3, as DNA: TGTGCCAGCCACTTGGCAGGGGGGAACTACAATGAGCAGTTCTTC. Translation: CASHLAGGNYNEQFF.

This clone was seen once. CDR3 amino acids: CASSEYPTGIYNEQFF. The CDR3 DNA reads as TGTGCCAGCAGTGAATATCCTACAGGGATTTACAATGAGCAGTTCTTC. J is TRBJ2-1 and V is TRBV2; D perhaps matches TRBD1 (6 bases). The CDR3 is made up of 16 amino acids. CDR1 SNHLY and CDR2 FYNNEI come from the germline V gene. The V and J ends lost 2 bases and 4 bases respectively, with 15 bases between them.

Worth noting for this clone: The junction and the germline gene differ at one end; a read error may be behind it. The chain is built from TRBV7-7 and TRBJ2-2; TRBD1 aligns across 8 bases. Germline-derived CDR1 and CDR2 are SSHAT and FNYEAQ (reference sequence). The CDR3 totals 19 residues. CDR3: CASSLGFAGGEEWTGELFF. DNA of the CDR3: TGTGCTAGCAGCTTAGGGTTCGCAGGGGGCGAGGAATGGACCGGGGAGCTGTTTTTT.

This chain links TRBV5-1 with TRBJ1-1, with 7 bases lining up with TRBD1. Looked up from germline, CDR1 is SGHRS and CDR2 is YFSETQ. The CDR3 sequence is 13 residues long. The trim removed 3 bases at V and 1 base at J, leaving 0 bases unmatched. The CDR3 reads CASSWDRNTEAFF. The CDR3 coding sequence is TGCGCCAGCAGCTGGGACAGGAACACTGAAGCTTTCTTT.

This chain links TRBV6-5 with TRBJ1-1; 7 nucleotides line up with TRBD1. Trimming at V came to 6 bases and at J to 2 bases, leaving 6 bases not matched to a gene. The CDR3 consists of 14 residues. Looked up from germline, CDR1 is MNHEY and CDR2 is SVGAGI. The CDR3 loop reads CASSLDRVNTEAFF. CDR3 sequence (DNA): TGTGCCAGCAGCTTAGACAGGGTTAACACTGAAGCTTTCTTT.

The chain combines TRBV6-6 with TRBJ1-2, with D possibly being TRBD1 (6 bases). The CDR3 runs to 14 residues. CDR1 is MNHNY, CDR2 SVGAGI, per germline (reference sequence). The ends were cut back, 0 bases at V and 2 bases at J, with 7 bases in the middle. This CDR3 reads CASSYSGQNYGYTF. In nucleotides, the CDR3 is TGTGCCAGCAGTTACTCCGGACAGAACTATGGCTACACCTTC.

The V call is TRBV6-5, the J call TRBJ1-2; no definite D call. CDR1 is MNHEY and CDR2 is SVGAGI in the germline V gene. The V gene lost 0 bases and the J gene lost 4 bases, with 12 bases spanning the gap. The length of the CDR3 is 15 residues. The chain's CDR3 is CASSYSRSVAYGYTF. The CDR3 region has the DNA TGTGCCAGCAGTTACTCGAGGTCGGTGGCCTATGGCTACACCTTC.

This chain's CDR3 is CASSLDLLNEKLFF. CDR3 nucleotide sequence: TGCGCCAGCAGCTTGGATCTACTTAATGAAAAACTGTTTTTT. This chain links TRBV5-1 with TRBJ1-4; no reliable D call. V was pared by 0 bases and J by 4 bases, with 7 bases between. This CDR3 has 14 residues. The germline CDR1 and CDR2 sequences are SGHRS and YFSETQ.

This clone was detected once. The chain couples TRBV6-5 to TRBJ2-1, with D unresolved. Germline V gives CDR1 MNHEY, CDR2 SVGAGI. V dropped 6 bases and J dropped 8 bases, with 11 bases sitting between them. The CDR3 sequence is 12 residues long. The CDR3 bases are TGTGCCAGCAGCTCGCTCGGTGATGAGCAGTTCTTC. This sequence encodes CASSSLGDEQFF.

The chain links TRBV6-1 to TRBJ1-5; D not certain. Deletions cut 4 bases from V and 0 bases from J, with 10 bases between. Germline CDR1 MNHNS, CDR2 SASEGT. This CDR3 spans 15 amino acids. This CDR3 is CASSATPYSNQPQHF. The CDR3 DNA reads as TGTGCCAGCAGTGCGACACCGTATAGCAATCAGCCCCAGCATTTT.

The chain combines TRBV9 with TRBJ2-1; a possible D gene is TRBD1 (6 bases). V was trimmed by 4 bases and J by 9 bases, leaving 14 bases between them. Germline values: CDR1 SGDLS, CDR2 YYNGEE. The CDR3 is made up of 13 amino acids. DNA of the CDR3: TGTGCCAGCAGCACATGGACAGAGCCTGAGCAGTTCTTC. Protein: CASSTWTEPEQFF.

This chain's CDR3 is CASSRDSPLTEQYF. The CDR3 DNA reads as TGTGCCAGCTCTCGGGACAGCCCCTTAACAGAGCAGTACTTC. The genes are TRBV18 and TRBJ2-7; 7 bases agree with TRBD1. Germline V gives CDR1 KGHSH, CDR2 LQKENI. The CDR3 length is 14 residues. Losses at the gene ends were 6 bases for V and 7 bases for J; bases not matched to a gene: 12.

The chain combines TRBV5-1 with TRBJ2-5, with 7 bases identical to TRBD2. CDR1 is SGHRS and CDR2 is YFSETQ in the germline V gene. The CDR3 has 15 residues. After removal of 0 bases from V and 4 bases from J, the junction contained 6 bases not matched to a gene. The CDR3 sequence is CASSLALGGGETQYF. The CDR3 bases are TGCGCCAGCAGCTTGGCCTTGGGGGGGGGAGAGACCCAGTACTTC. Full variable domain (remainder filled in from reference TRBV5-1 and TRBJ2-5): KAGVTQTPRYLIKTRGQQVTLSCSPISGHRSVSWYQQTPGQGLQFLFEYFSETQRNKGNFPGRFSGRQFSNSRSEMNVSTLELGDSALYLCASSLALGGGETQYFGPGTRLLVL.

The chain combines TRBV5-1 with TRBJ1-5; 12 nucleotides agree with TRBD1. The ends lost 5 bases at V and 0 bases at J; junction bases unmatched: 6. This CDR3 is built from 17 residues. Per germline, CDR1 SGHRS and CDR2 YFSETQ. In DNA, the CDR3 is TGCGCCAGCAGTCCGGGACAGGGGGCTAGTAGCAATCAGCCCCAGCATTTT. Its translation is CASSPGQGASSNQPQHF.

This rearrangement joins TRBV30 to TRBJ2-5; TRBD2 matches at 7 bases. The germline V gene has CDR1 GTSNPN and CDR2 SVGIG (reference sequence). The CDR3 runs to 14 residues. Germline trimming cut 2 bases from V and 4 bases from J; bases unmatched to any gene: 7. The CDR3 region has the DNA TGTGCCTGGAGTCCCCAAGCGGGAAGAGAGACCCAGTACTTC. This translates into CAWSPQAGRETQYF.

This rearrangement joins TRBV9 to TRBJ2-1; no clear D. Germline-derived CDR1 and CDR2 are SGDLS and YYNGEE. The CDR3 contains 16 residues. With 0 bases removed from V and 9 bases from J, the gap between germline ends came to 19 bases. The DNA for the CDR3 is TGTGCCAGCAGCGTAGGAGCGCACTCATCCTCCAGTGAGCAGTTCTTC. Protein sequence: CASSVGAHSSSSEQFF.

V gene TRBV4-3 combines with J gene TRBJ1-3, with 8 bases aligning to TRBD1. V was pared by 0 bases and J by 5 bases, with 0 bases of the junction left unmatched. The CDR3 extends over 14 amino acids. Germline V gene sequence: CDR1 LGHNA, CDR2 YSLEER. The CDR3 DNA reads as TGCGCCAGCAGCCAAGACAGGGGGCGAAACACCATATATTTT. This codes for CASSQDRGRNTIYF.

This rearrangement joins TRBV6-1 to TRBJ2-7; D possibly corresponds to TRBD2 (6 bases). V lost 4 bases to trimming and J lost 4 bases, with 23 bases between them. This CDR3 contains 17 residues. Germline assignment: CDR1 MNHNS and CDR2 SASEGT. CDR3 protein: CASSVLGPLEGPYEQYF. The CDR3 DNA reads as TGTGCCAGCAGTGTTCTGGGCCCTCTGGAGGGTCCTTACGAGCAGTACTTC.

The chain is built from TRBV7-9 and TRBJ1-2; no clear D. The ends were cut back, 1 base at V and 6 bases at J, with 9 bases in the middle. CDR3 length: 13 residues. The V gene's germline CDR1 is SEHNR and CDR2 FQNEAQ (reference sequence). DNA of the CDR3: TGTGCCAGCAGCTTAGTCGATGAGGATGGCTACACCTTC. Encoded protein: CASSLVDEDGYTF.

V is TRBV30 and J is TRBJ1-1; D ambiguous. Trimming removed 4 bases at V and 3 bases at J, with 9 bases between. This CDR3 spans 12 amino acids. Germline values: CDR1 GTSNPN, CDR2 SVGIG (reference sequence). CDR3 amino acids: CAWKAYDTEAFF. In nucleotides, the CDR3 is TGTGCCTGGAAAGCGTATGACACTGAAGCTTTCTTT.

The V and J genes are TRBV27 and TRBJ1-2, with 8 bases lining up with TRBD1. CDR3 size: 15 residues. Germline values: CDR1 MNHEY, CDR2 SMNVEV (reference sequence). The V gene end was trimmed by 10 bases and the J gene end by 1 base; junction bases not matched to a gene: 11. The CDR3 reads CATRTGSPINYGYTF. The CDR3 DNA follows: TGTGCCACCCGGACAGGGAGCCCAATTAACTATGGCTACACCTTC.

This rearrangement joins TRBV2 to TRBJ1-1; D may be TRBD1 (6 bases). Looked up from germline, CDR1 is SNHLY and CDR2 is FYNNEI. Trimming took 7 bases from V and 1 from J, leaving 16 bases between them. This CDR3 has 15 amino acids. The CDR3 loop reads CASTLTRGGNTEAFF. CDR3 DNA sequence: TGTGCCAGCACCCTAACCAGAGGGGGGAACACTGAAGCTTTCTTT.

V and J are TRBV27 and TRBJ2-7, with a possible D match to TRBD1 (6 bases). V gave up 7 bases and J gave up 4 bases, with 8 bases separating them. Germline loops: CDR1 MNHEY, CDR2 SMNVEV (reference sequence). The CDR3 contains 11 residues. In DNA, the CDR3 is TGTGCCAGCACCCAGGGGTACGAGCAGTACTTC. Encoded protein: CASTQGYEQYF.

The sample holds one count of this clone. This chain uses TRBV5-8 with TRBJ1-2; no firm D call. Germline V CDR1 and CDR2: SGHTS, YDEGEE. V was trimmed by 2 bases and J by 9 bases, leaving 5 bases between them. The CDR3 spans 10 residues. CDR3 in DNA: TGTGCCAGCAGCTTTAACAGCTACACCTTC. Its protein is CASSFNSYTF.